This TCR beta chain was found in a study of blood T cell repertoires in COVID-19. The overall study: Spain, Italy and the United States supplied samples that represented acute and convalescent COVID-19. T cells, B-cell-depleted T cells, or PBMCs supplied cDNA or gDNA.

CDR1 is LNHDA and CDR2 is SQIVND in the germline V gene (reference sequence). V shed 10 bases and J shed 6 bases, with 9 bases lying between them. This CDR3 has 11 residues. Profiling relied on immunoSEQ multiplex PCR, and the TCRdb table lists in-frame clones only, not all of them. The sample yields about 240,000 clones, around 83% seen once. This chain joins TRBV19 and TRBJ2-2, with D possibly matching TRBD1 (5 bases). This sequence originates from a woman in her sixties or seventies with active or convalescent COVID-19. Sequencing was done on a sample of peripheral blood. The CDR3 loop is CATRAAGELFF. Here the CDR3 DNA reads TGTGCCACCAGGGCCGCCGGGGAGCTGTTTTTT.